The TCR beta chain under discussion was sequenced for a study of Ad26.COV2.S vaccination and SARS-CoV-2 variants. Across the whole study: Intramuscular Ad26.COV2.S doses were given once or twice, 56 days apart. Study-level points and caveats: It was reported that spike-specific CD8+ and CD4+ T cell responses were substantially broad after vaccination.

Treatment specified: 15 to 20 received Ad26.COV2.S at low or high dose, single or two shots; 5 received placebo; per-sample allocation not given. Material that was analyzed had been drawn on day 63 after the first vaccine or placebo injection. Produced via immunoSEQ multiplex PCR; TCRdb's table is partial and in-frame only. Found here are more than 300,000 clones, around 88% of them singletons; the top ten hold roughly 10%. As concerns this clone: Its matching antigen is unknown.

This CDR3 contains 18 residues. The V and J ends lost 1 base and 11 bases, in that order; junction bases with no gene match: 19. Germline CDR1 reads MGHRA; CDR2 reads YSYEKL. This sequence was found in a person between 18 and 59 years old who received the Ad26.COV2.S COVID-19 vaccine or a placebo. V gene TRBV4-1 combines with J gene TRBJ1-1, with 10 bases lining up with TRBD1. Sequences were derived from peripheral blood, sampled in a trial of Ad26.COV2.S vaccine versus placebo. The CDR3 here is CASSQASPFRQGARMAFF. The DNA of the CDR3 is TGCGCCAGCAGCCAAGCCTCACCCTTCCGACAGGGGGCGCGGATGGCTTTCTTT.